This is a list of T cell receptor beta chains from one sample in a study of shared clonotypes between healthy human individuals. TCRdb's copy holds only in-frame clones and misses some; the assay was immunoSEQ multiplex PCR. In the table there are around 600,000 clones, around 96% of which are singletons. The sample was naive CD8+ T cells sorted from blood. These receptors originate from a woman in her 30s in good health. CDR3s include the opening cysteine and the closing phenylalanine or tryptophan. D genes are given only for firm matches. Clone size is not always given. Where it is, it says once, few, many or a class for expanded clones.

D,J,size,V,CDR3,DNA
TRBD2,TRBJ2-5,.,TRBV9,CASSPGSGRETQYF,TGTGCCAGCAGTCCCGGTAGCGGGCGAGAGACCCAGTACTTC
.,TRBJ2-7,few,TRBV5-8,CASSLVLGATSYEQYF,TGTGCCAGCAGCTTGGTTCTGGGGGCGACCTCCTACGAGCAGTACTTC
TRBD1,TRBJ2-7,.,TRBV28,CASSWTGSLGEQYF,TGTGCCAGCAGTTGGACAGGGAGTCTTGGCGAGCAGTACTTC
.,TRBJ1-1,.,TRBV27,CASSPGLIAEAFF,TGTGCCAGCAGTCCAGGATTGATCGCTGAAGCTTTCTTT
.,TRBJ2-2,.,TRBV19,CASIKPERANTGELFF,TGTGCCAGTATCAAACCGGAACGGGCGAACACCGGGGAGCTGTTTTTT
TRBD2,TRBJ2-7,.,TRBV4-1,CASSHSLAGSYEQYF,TGCGCCAGCAGCCACTCACTAGCGGGATCGTACGAGCAGTACTTC
.,TRBJ2-5,.,TRBV10-3,CAISERGQQETQYF,TGTGCCATCAGTGAGAGAGGACAGCAAGAGACCCAGTACTTC
.,TRBJ2-7,once,TRBV5-4,CASSLAEGPEQCF,TGTGCCAGCAGCTTGGCCGAAGGGCCCGAGCAGTGCTTC
.,TRBJ1-5,.,TRBV7-6,CASSLAGHSNQPQHF,TGTGCCAGCAGCTTAGCGGGCCATAGCAATCAGCCCCAGCATTTT
.,TRBJ2-7,.,TRBV4-1,CASSQAGNEQYF,TGCGCCAGCAGCCAAGCCGGTAACGAGCAGTACTTC
TRBD1,TRBJ1-1,.,TRBV27,CASSLSLGGYTEAFF,TGTGCCAGCAGTTTATCGTTAGGGGGCTACACTGAAGCTTTCTTT
TRBD1,TRBJ1-1,.,TRBV2,CASWDRVNTEAFF,TGTGCCAGCTGGGACAGGGTGAACACTGAAGCTTTCTTT
TRBD2,TRBJ2-3,.,TRBV5-4,CASSGTSGKSTDTQYF,TGTGCCAGCAGCGGAACTAGCGGGAAGTCCACAGATACGCAGTATTTT
.,TRBJ2-7,.,TRBV9,CASSAALGAEQYF,TGTGCCAGCAGCGCTGCTCTGGGGGCCGAGCAGTACTTC
.,TRBJ2-7,.,TRBV2,CASSEAWASASYEQYF,TGTGCCAGCAGTGAAGCGTGGGCCAGTGCATCCTACGAGCAGTACTTC
TRBD1,TRBJ1-5,.,TRBV27,CASSSGTAGNQPQHF,TGTGCCAGCAGTTCGGGGACAGCCGGCAATCAGCCCCAGCATTTT
.,TRBJ1-2,.,TRBV7-8,CASMRLAFFYGYTF,TGTGCCAGCATGCGACTTGCGTTCTTCTATGGCTACACCTTC
.,TRBJ2-3,.,TRBV4-1,CASSQEVLVTDTQYF,TGCGCCAGCAGCCAAGAGGTGTTGGTCACAGATACGCAGTATTTT
TRBD1,TRBJ2-1,.,TRBV28,CASSGTALYNEQFF,TGTGCCAGCAGTGGGACAGCCTTATACAATGAGCAGTTCTTC
.,TRBJ2-1,.,TRBV4-1,CASSQEEISYNEQFF,TGCGCCAGCAGCCAAGAGGAGATCTCCTACAATGAGCAGTTCTTC
.,TRBJ2-3,.,TRBV4-1,CASRERAGITDTQYF,TGCGCCAGCCGTGAAAGGGCCGGGATCACAGATACGCAGTATTTT
.,TRBJ2-7,.,TRBV14,CASSQYGGEQYF,TGTGCCAGCAGCCAGTACGGGGGCGAGCAGTACTTC
TRBD1,TRBJ1-1,.,TRBV27,CASRTGTVDYAFF,TGTGCCAGCAGGACAGGGACCGTGGATTACGCTTTCTTT
.,TRBJ2-1,.,TRBV7-9,CASGTGGNEQFF,TGTGCCAGCGGGACCGGCGGAAATGAGCAGTTCTTC
.,TRBJ2-1,.,TRBV28,CASDSRESSYNEQFF,TGTGCCAGCGATTCCAGGGAGAGCTCCTACAATGAGCAGTTCTTC
TRBD1,TRBJ2-7,.,TRBV5-4,CASSLGITGGGEQYF,TGTGCCAGCAGCTTGGGGATAACAGGGGGCGGCGAGCAGTACTTC
TRBD1,TRBJ2-3,.,TRBV13,CASSLGQGESDTQYF,TGTGCCAGCAGCTTGGGACAGGGGGAGTCAGATACGCAGTATTTT
.,TRBJ2-1,.,TRBV28,CASSLVSGSYNEQFF,TGTGCCAGCAGTTTAGTTAGCGGCTCCTACAATGAGCAGTTCTTC
.,TRBJ2-5,.,TRBV11-2,CASSLGQGRETQYF,TGTGCCAGCAGCTTAGGTCAGGGGAGGGAGACCCAGTACTTC
.,TRBJ1-5,.,TRBV27,CASSHRNSGQPQHF,TGTGCCAGCAGTCATCGTAACTCCGGACAGCCCCAGCATTTT
.,TRBJ1-1,.,TRBV15,CATSDRWEANTEAFF,TGTGCCACCAGCGACCGTTGGGAGGCGAACACTGAAGCTTTCTTT
.,TRBJ2-1,.,TRBV27,CASSPDRAYNEQFF,TGTGCCAGCAGCCCGGACAGAGCCTACAATGAGCAGTTCTTC
.,TRBJ2-7,.,TRBV21-1,CASSKGRFSGRPGGFCYEQYF,TGTGCCAGCAGCAAAGGCCGCTTTAGCGGGAGGCCCGGAGGATTTTGCTACGAGCAGTACTTC
.,TRBJ2-2,.,TRBV7-8,CASSRGAGELFF,TGTGCCAGCAGCCGTGGAGCCGGGGAGCTGTTTTTT
TRBD1,TRBJ2-7,.,TRBV6-5,CASSYGTDYEQYF,TGTGCCAGCAGTTACGGGACAGATTACGAGCAGTACTTC
.,TRBJ2-7,once,TRBV9,CASSPQGSYEQYF,TGTGCCAGCTCGCCGCAGGGGTCCTACGAGCAGTACTTC
TRBD1,TRBJ2-7,.,TRBV11-2,CASSLVTGEGYEQYF,TGTGCCAGCAGCTTAGTGACAGGGGAAGGTTACGAGCAGTACTTC
.,TRBJ1-3,.,TRBV28,CASSFGDWVYSGNTIYF,TGTGCCAGCAGTTTTGGGGATTGGGTCTACTCTGGAAACACCATATATTTT
.,TRBJ1-5,once,TRBV28,CASSLGGLGQPQHF,TGTGCCAGCAGTCTCGGGGGGTTGGGTCAGCCCCAGCATTTT
.,TRBJ1-1,.,TRBV27,CASSLSVEGSTEAFF,TGTGCCAGCAGTTTATCGGTGGAGGGAAGCACTGAAGCTTTCTTT
.,TRBJ2-2,.,TRBV13,CATVGTSNTGELFF,TGTGCCACCGTCGGGACTTCGAACACCGGGGAGCTGTTTTTT
TRBD2,TRBJ2-3,.,TRBV15,CATSGTGTSGSLVDTQYF,TGTGCCACCTCCGGGACCGGGACTAGCGGGAGTTTAGTAGATACGCAGTATTTT
.,TRBJ2-7,once,TRBV19,CASSITLRGTYEQYF,TGTGCCAGTAGTATAACCCTCAGGGGTACCTACGAGCAGTACTTC
TRBD2,TRBJ2-3,.,TRBV2,CASTPPSGKADTQYF,TGTGCCAGCACTCCCCCTAGCGGGAAGGCAGATACGCAGTATTTT
TRBD2,TRBJ2-7,.,TRBV27,CASSLSPSGGSYEQYF,TGTGCCAGCAGTTTATCGCCTAGCGGGGGAAGTTACGAGCAGTACTTC
.,TRBJ2-3,.,TRBV7-2,CASSLEGWADTQYF,TGTGCCAGCAGCTTGGAGGGCTGGGCGGATACGCAGTATTTT
TRBD1,TRBJ1-5,.,TRBV28,CASREQGVNQPQHF,TGTGCCAGCAGGGAACAGGGGGTCAATCAGCCCCAGCATTTT
.,TRBJ2-4,.,TRBV7-9,CASSPGRTLGDIQYF,TGTGCCAGCAGCCCCGGTAGGACCCTAGGGGACATTCAGTACTTC